One sample yielded the 6 T cell receptor beta chains listed below, sequenced in a study of beta chain features in type 1 diabetes. Expressed TCRB transcripts were sequenced, since all the RNA that had been isolated was reverse transcribed. The protocol was immunoSEQ multiplex PCR, while the TCRdb copy is restricted to in-frame clones and leaves out a portion. The sample has 330,000 or so clones; 14% are singletons. The specimen was central memory CD4+ T cells from blood. Receptors originate from a man aged 25-45 years in good health.

The chain uses TRBV5-6 and TRBJ1-5; D remains ambiguous. Between the trimmed V and J ends, which lost 3 bases and 5 bases, there was a span of 9 bases. Germline V gene sequence: CDR1 SGHDT, CDR2 YYEEEE. This CDR3 is built from 13 residues. This CDR3 is CASSSKTDQPQHF. CDR3 nucleotide sequence: TGTGCCAGCAGCTCGAAGACTGATCAGCCCCAGCATTTT. Using reference TRBV5-6 and TRBJ1-5 for the parts outside the CDR3, the full variable domain is DAGVTQSPTHLIKTRGQQVTLRCSPKSGHDTVSWYQQALGQGPQFIFQYYEEEERQRGNFPDRFSGHQFPNYSSELNVNALLLGDSALYLCASSSKTDQPQHFGDGTRLSIL.

This clone came up a few times. The J gene is TRBJ2-2, the V gene TRBV7-2; no definite D call. The CDR3 runs 15 residues. Trimming left V 2 bases short and J 0 bases short, with 7 bases between. Germline V gene sequence: CDR1 SGHTA, CDR2 FQGNSA. CDR3 sequence reads: CASSLNNANTGELFF. For the CDR3, the DNA is TGTGCCAGCAGCTTAAATAACGCGAACACCGGGGAGCTGTTTTTT.

The chain uses TRBV7-2 and TRBJ1-5; 8 bases align to TRBD1. Germline V gene data show CDR1 as SGHTA and CDR2 as FQGNSA. The V and J ends lost 5 bases and 6 bases, in that order; junction bases with no gene match: 6. This CDR3 is built from 14 residues. The CDR3 coding sequence is TGTGCCAGCAGCAGGACAGGGAGGTCTCAGCCCCAGCATTTT. Translating gives CASSRTGRSQPQHF.

Concerning this clone itself: Sequence at one end of the junction differs from germline and may be a read error. The J gene is TRBJ2-1, the V gene TRBV13; TRBD2 matches at 7 bases. Germline CDR1 PRHDT, CDR2 FYEKMQ (reference sequence). This CDR3 is built from 14 residues. CDR3 coding DNA: TGTGCCAGCATCTTAGCGGGCGGATACAATGAGCAGTTCTTC. Its protein is CASILAGGYNEQFF.

This clone was seen many times. In nucleotides, the CDR3 is TGTGCCAGCAGCTTGTATCGGGGCACCGGGGAGCTGTTTTTT. Encoded protein: CASSLYRGTGELFF. The chain combines TRBV11-3 with TRBJ2-2, with D possibly TRBD2 on 5 matching bases. The CDR3 length is 14 residues. Deletions cut 3 bases from V and 4 bases from J, with 9 bases between. Germline CDR1 reads SGHNT; CDR2 reads YENEEA.

V gene TRBV27 combines with J gene TRBJ1-2; 9 bases map to TRBD1. The J segment lost 8 bases and the V segment lost 4 bases, leaving 5 bases of the junction unmatched. Germline assignment: CDR1 MNHEY and CDR2 SMNVEV (reference sequence). This CDR3 region has 13 residues. CDR3 sequence reads: CASSSTGGVGYTF. For the CDR3, the DNA is TGTGCCAGCAGTTCAACAGGGGGCGTGGGCTACACCTTC.